The rows below give T cell receptor beta chains drawn from one sample of a study of T cell repertoires in cytomegalovirus infection. TCRdb redid the calling of the reads with MiXCR, one entry per CDR3 protein. The sample includes about 570,000 distinct CDR3 sequences, 40% seen only once; the top ten take around 46%. Antigens of these TCRs are unknown. The sequencing here drew on cultured PBMCs, taken from culture after CMV antigen stimulation. These receptors all come from a human donor in good health (CMV status not recorded). Some clones in this sample may be carry-over from other donors' samples. Each CDR3 is given with its conserved first and last residue.

j_gene	v_gene	CDR3aa
TRBJ1-2	TRBV25-1	CASSEYDRYYGYTF
TRBJ2-6	TRBV27	CASSWGTGANVLTF
TRBJ1-5	TRBV6-2/TRBV6-3	CASVADRGNQPQHF
TRBJ1-2	TRBV10-3	CAISESTVDGYTF
TRBJ2-1	TRBV20-1	CSARDLESGSRYEQFF
TRBJ2-5	TRBV6-1	CASSERWWETQYF
TRBJ1-1	TRBV7-2	CASSLYKSTEAFF
TRBJ1-1	TRBV7-6	CASETGMDTEAFF
TRBJ1-4	TRBV7-2	CASSLDWSNEKLFF
TRBJ2-6	TRBV6-2/TRBV6-3	CASSYRDRGISGANVLTF
TRBJ2-6	TRBV7-9	CASSQDSGANVLTF
TRBJ2-1	TRBV6-2/TRBV6-3	CASHGSSYNEQFF
TRBJ2-4	TRBV19	CASSFRQAKNIQYF
TRBJ1-1	TRBV10-3	CAITGVLDTEAFF
TRBJ2-1	TRBV28	CASSTTRDRGDNEQFF
TRBJ2-3	TRBV2	CASAGTGGHGDTQYF
TRBJ1-1	TRBV6-2/TRBV6-3	CASRHTDGYLTEAFF
TRBJ2-3	TRBV5-4	CASSLDIGTDTQYF
TRBJ2-1	TRBV7-9	CASSSPIALYNEQFF
TRBJ1-3	TRBV4-2	CASSQDRGQGARGNTIYF
TRBJ1-5	TRBV7-2	CASSSRPAHEGVYSNQPQHF
TRBJ2-7	TRBV18	CASSPTAGDAEQYF
TRBJ2-5	TRBV20-1	CSARDVVAGTETQYF
TRBJ2-1	TRBV7-9	CASSGTSGRASYNEQFF
TRBJ2-7	TRBV6-2/TRBV6-3	CASSHPTSGSYEQYF
TRBJ1-6	TRBV7-8	CASSSSYTEYNSPLHF
TRBJ2-7	TRBV18	CASSQVQGALGAEQYF
TRBJ2-7	TRBV5-5	CASSLAPRSYEQYF
TRBJ2-1	TRBV5-6	CASSPTSGNYNEQFF
TRBJ1-5	TRBV6-1	CASSGQRNQPQHF
TRBJ2-7	TRBV12-3/TRBV12-4	CASSLREGSYEQYF
TRBJ2-7	TRBV6-5	CASRPRTSGSYEQYF
TRBJ1-1	TRBV28	CASSLRQLRRNTEAFF
TRBJ1-1	TRBV18	CASFLWGPSEAFF
TRBJ1-1	TRBV3-1	CASSQEGSNTEAFF
TRBJ1-5	TRBV2	CASSINRYSQPQHF
TRBJ1-5	TRBV7-6	CARAPGTGVWGNQPQHF
TRBJ2-3	TRBV7-2	CASSLAVGGGTQYF
TRBJ2-1	TRBV5-1	CASSLGGTGGPPYNEQFF
TRBJ2-7	TRBV7-2	CASSRDTYEQYF
TRBJ2-7	TRBV7-2	CASSPTLTVSTYEQYF